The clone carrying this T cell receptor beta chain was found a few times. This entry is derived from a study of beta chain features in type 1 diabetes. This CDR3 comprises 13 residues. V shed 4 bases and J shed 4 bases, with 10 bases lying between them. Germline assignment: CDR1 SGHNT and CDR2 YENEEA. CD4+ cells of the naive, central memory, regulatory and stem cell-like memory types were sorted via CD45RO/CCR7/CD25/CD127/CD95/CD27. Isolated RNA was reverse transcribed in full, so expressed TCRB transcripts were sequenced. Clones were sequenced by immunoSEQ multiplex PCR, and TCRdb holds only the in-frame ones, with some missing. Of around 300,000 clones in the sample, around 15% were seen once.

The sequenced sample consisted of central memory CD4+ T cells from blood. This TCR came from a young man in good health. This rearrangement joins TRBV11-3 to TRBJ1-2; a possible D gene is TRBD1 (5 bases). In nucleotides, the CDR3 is TGTGCCAGCAGCTCTGGACACGGCTATGGCTACACCTTC. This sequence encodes CASSSGHGYGYTF.